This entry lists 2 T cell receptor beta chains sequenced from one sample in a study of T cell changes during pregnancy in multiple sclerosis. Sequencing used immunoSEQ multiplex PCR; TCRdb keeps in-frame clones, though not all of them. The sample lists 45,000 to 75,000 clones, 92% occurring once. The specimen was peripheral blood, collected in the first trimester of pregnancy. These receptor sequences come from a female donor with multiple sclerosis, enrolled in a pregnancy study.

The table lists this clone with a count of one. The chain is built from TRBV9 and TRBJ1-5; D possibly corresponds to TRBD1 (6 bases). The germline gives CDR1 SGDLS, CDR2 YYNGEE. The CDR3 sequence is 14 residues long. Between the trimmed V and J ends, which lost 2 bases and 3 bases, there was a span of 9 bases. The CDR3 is CASSVSGANQPQHF. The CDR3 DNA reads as TGTGCCAGCAGCGTGTCAGGGGCCAATCAGCCCCAGCATTTT.

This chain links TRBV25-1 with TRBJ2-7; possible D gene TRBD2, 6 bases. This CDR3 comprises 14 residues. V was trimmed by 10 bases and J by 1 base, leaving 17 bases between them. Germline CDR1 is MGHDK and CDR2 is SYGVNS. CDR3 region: CATSGTDLSYEQYF. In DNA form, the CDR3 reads TGTGCCACTTCCGGGACTGACCTTTCCTACGAGCAGTACTTC.